This TCR beta chain was captured in a study of T cell changes during pregnancy in multiple sclerosis. Produced via immunoSEQ multiplex PCR; TCRdb's table is partial and in-frame only. This sample carries 45,000 to 55,000 clones, around 94% of them seen once, and the ten largest clones take less than 5.5%. The CDR3 spans 16 residues. CDR1 and CDR2 (germline): SGDLS, YYNGEE. The ends lost 4 bases at V and 0 bases at J; junction bases unmatched: 6. This TCR came from a female donor with multiple sclerosis, enrolled in a pregnancy study. The sequences come from CD8+ T cells from peripheral blood mononuclear cells, collected before pregnancy. V and J are TRBV9 and TRBJ2-1; 8 bases match TRBD2. The CDR3 coding sequence is TGTGCCAGCAGCCCGACTAGCGAAAGCTCCTACAATGAGCAGTTCTTC. The encoded protein is CASSPTSESSYNEQFF.